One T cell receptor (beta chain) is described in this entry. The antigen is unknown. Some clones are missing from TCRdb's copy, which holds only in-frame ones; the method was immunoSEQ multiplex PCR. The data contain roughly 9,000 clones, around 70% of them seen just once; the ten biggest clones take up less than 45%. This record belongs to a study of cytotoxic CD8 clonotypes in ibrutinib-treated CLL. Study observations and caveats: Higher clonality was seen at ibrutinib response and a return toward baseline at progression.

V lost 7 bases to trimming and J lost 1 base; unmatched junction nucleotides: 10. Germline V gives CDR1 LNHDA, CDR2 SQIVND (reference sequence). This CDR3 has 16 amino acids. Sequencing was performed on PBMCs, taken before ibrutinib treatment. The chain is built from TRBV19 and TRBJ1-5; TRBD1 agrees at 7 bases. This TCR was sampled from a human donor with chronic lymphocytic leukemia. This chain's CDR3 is CASTQRWDRSNQPQHF. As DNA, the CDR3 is TGTGCCAGTACCCAGAGGTGGGACAGAAGCAATCAGCCCCAGCATTTT.